This T cell receptor (beta chain) was identified during a study of blood T cell repertoires in COVID-19. Study-level information: The samples span acute and convalescent COVID-19 from the United States, Italy and Spain. The cDNA or gDNA used as material had been derived from T cells, B-cell-depleted T cells, or PBMCs.

This CDR3 comprises 14 residues. V was shortened by 1 base and J by 3 bases, with 10 bases between the two germline ends. Germline CDR1 is SEHNR and CDR2 is FQNEAQ (reference sequence). Per the study methods: Reference gene primer amplification gave nucleated cell count estimates. Repertoires were generated with immunoSEQ multiplex PCR, while TCRdb's copy carries only in-frame clones and drops some. V, J and clone size derive from that table, while D and trimming were established from the DNA sequence. The sample shows 60,000 or so clones, roughly 86% of them seen only once. The chain has TRBV7-9 and TRBJ2-7, with D perhaps matching TRBD1 (5 bases). The receptor was isolated from a man aged 55 to 70 with active or convalescent COVID-19. Specimen: peripheral blood. CDR3 in DNA: TGTGCCAGCAGCTTAGGGGGCAGCAACTACGAGCAGTACTTC. Translation gives CASSLGGSNYEQYF.